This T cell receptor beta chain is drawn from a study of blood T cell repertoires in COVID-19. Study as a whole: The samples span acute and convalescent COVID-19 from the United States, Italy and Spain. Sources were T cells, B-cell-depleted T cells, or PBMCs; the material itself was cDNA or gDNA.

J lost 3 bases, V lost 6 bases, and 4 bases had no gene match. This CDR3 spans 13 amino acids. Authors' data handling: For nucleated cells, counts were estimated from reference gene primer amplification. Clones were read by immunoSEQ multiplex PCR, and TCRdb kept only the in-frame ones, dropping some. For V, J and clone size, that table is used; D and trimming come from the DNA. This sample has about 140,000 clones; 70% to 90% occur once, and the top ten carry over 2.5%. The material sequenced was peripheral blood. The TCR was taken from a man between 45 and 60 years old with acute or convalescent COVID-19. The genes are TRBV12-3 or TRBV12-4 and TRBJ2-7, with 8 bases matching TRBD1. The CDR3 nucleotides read TGTGCCAGCAGACAGGGGGTGAGCTACGAGCAGTACTTC. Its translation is CASRQGVSYEQYF.